What follows is one T cell receptor beta chain and its context. Its antigen remains unidentified. This sample was included in a study of cytomegalovirus exposure and HLA in healthy donors. Notes on the study in general: There were several of the most significant clusters that appeared linked to common viral pathogens in a later analysis. Later analysis showed most CMV-associated TCR beta chains appearing HLA-restricted. The number of N-insertions in an Asian-associated ancestry cluster was reportedly below the roughly 620-donor mean in a later analysis.

PCR was performed using 60 Vbeta and 13 Jbeta primers. Assay used: immunoSEQ multiplex PCR; TCRdb lists only in-frame clones, some missing. The repertoire holds approximately 97,000 clones, with approximately 71% as singletons. The sequenced material came from PBMCs. The clonotype was recovered from a male donor in good health and CMV-seropositive.

The CDR3 is CASSAVPTNEKLFF. CDR3 DNA sequence: TGTGCCAGCAGCGCGGTTCCAACTAATGAAAAACTGTTTTTT. The rearrangement joins TRBV7-6 to TRBJ1-4; no reliable D call. This CDR3 has 14 residues. V was trimmed by 5 bases and J by 0 bases, leaving 7 bases between them. Germline-derived CDR1 and CDR2 are SGHVS and FNYEAQ.